A selection of T cell receptor beta chains follows, all from one sample in a study of shared clonotypes between healthy human individuals. Sequencing was performed with immunoSEQ multiplex PCR; in TCRdb, only in-frame clones are kept and a portion is missing. The sample lists 600,000 or so clones; roughly 95% were seen once. The sample taken for sequencing was naive CD8+ T cells sorted from blood. Receptor source: a woman aged 25 to 39 in good health. CDR3s include the opening cysteine and the closing phenylalanine or tryptophan. D genes are given only for firm matches. The size field is filled for only some rows; it gives once, few, many or a size class.

j_call | d_call | v_call | clone_size | cdr3_length | cdr3_aa | cdr3_nt
TRBJ2-7 | TRBD2 | TRBV13 | . | 18 | CASSSMGTSGRAGLEQYF | TGTGCCAGCAGTAGTATGGGGACTAGCGGGAGAGCGGGGCTTGAGCAGTACTTC
TRBJ2-1 | . | TRBV5-4 | once | 15 | CASSLPGAAYNEQFF | TGTGCCAGCAGCTTGCCGGGAGCCGCCTACAATGAGCAGTTCTTC
TRBJ2-2 | TRBD2 | TRBV28 | . | 18 | CASSFGQTSGRGTGELFF | TGTGCCAGCAGTTTCGGACAGACTAGCGGGAGGGGCACCGGGGAGCTGTTTTTT
TRBJ2-1 | . | TRBV27 | . | 15 | CASRGREKVYNEQFF | TGTGCCAGCAGGGGACGGGAAAAGGTGTACAATGAGCAGTTCTTC
TRBJ1-1 | . | TRBV7-9 | . | 12 | CASSWENTEAFF | TGTGCCAGCAGCTGGGAGAACACTGAAGCTTTCTTT
TRBJ2-2 | . | TRBV9 | . | 16 | CASSVKEFSYTGELFF | TGTGCCAGCAGCGTAAAGGAGTTCTCCTACACCGGGGAGCTGTTTTTT
TRBJ1-1 | . | TRBV27 | . | 12 | CASSLIGGEAFF | TGTGCCAGCAGTTTGATAGGAGGAGAAGCTTTCTTT
TRBJ1-1 | TRBD1 | TRBV7-6 | . | 16 | CASSFLLRGPNTEAFF | TGTGCCAGCAGCTTTTTACTCAGGGGGCCTAACACTGAAGCTTTCTTT
TRBJ1-4 | . | TRBV30 | . | 15 | CAWRGVGRYNEKLFF | TGTGCCTGGAGGGGGGTCGGGCGGTATAATGAAAAACTGTTTTTT
TRBJ2-7 | TRBD1 | TRBV10-3 | . | 16 | CAISDLGGDRGYEQYF | TGTGCCATCAGTGATCTCGGGGGGGACAGGGGTTACGAGCAGTACTTC
TRBJ2-7 | . | TRBV10-2 | . | 12 | CASTGTDYEQYF | TGCGCCAGCACCGGGACGGATTACGAGCAGTACTTC
TRBJ1-2 | . | TRBV29-1 | few | 12 | CSVMSTNYGYTF | TGCAGTGTCATGTCGACTAACTATGGCTACACCTTC
TRBJ1-2 | . | TRBV28 | . | 13 | CASSLSGRDGYTF | TGTGCCAGCAGTTTATCTGGGAGGGATGGCTACACCTTC
TRBJ2-6 | TRBD1 | TRBV4-1 | . | 19 | CASSQQPDRALSGANVLTF | TGCGCCAGCAGCCAACAACCGGACAGGGCCCTCTCTGGGGCCAACGTCCTGACTTTC
TRBJ2-5 | TRBD2 | TRBV7-7 | . | 13 | CASSLRRGETQYF | TGTGCCAGCAGCTTAAGGCGGGGGGAGACCCAGTACTTC
TRBJ2-2 | TRBD2 | TRBV27 | . | 15 | CASSLLAGGPGELFF | TGTGCCAGCAGTTTACTAGCGGGAGGGCCCGGGGAGCTGTTTTTT
TRBJ2-3 | . | TRBV2 | . | 14 | CASRGLPSGDTQYF | TGTGCCAGCAGGGGCCTTCCCAGTGGGGATACGCAGTATTTT
TRBJ2-5 | TRBD2 | TRBV2 | . | 15 | CASSGLAEHQETQYF | TGTGCCAGCAGCGGACTAGCGGAGCATCAAGAGACCCAGTACTTC
TRBJ1-1 | . | TRBV19 | . | 15 | CASTANRGGDTEAFF | TGTGCCAGCACAGCCAACCGGGGCGGGGACACTGAAGCTTTCTTT
TRBJ2-7 | TRBD2 | TRBV6-5 | . | 15 | CASRSPGLVAYEQYF | TGTGCCAGCAGATCCCCGGGACTAGTCGCCTACGAGCAGTACTTC
TRBJ2-1 | . | TRBV27 | . | 13 | CASSLSPVNEQFF | TGTGCCAGCAGTCTGTCACCAGTCAATGAGCAGTTCTTC
TRBJ2-1 | TRBD2 | TRBV2 | . | 15 | CASRAAGGPHNEQFF | TGTGCCAGCAGGGCAGCGGGAGGGCCCCACAATGAGCAGTTCTTC
TRBJ2-2 | . | TRBV7-8 | . | 14 | CASSLVMKHGELFF | TGTGCCAGCAGCTTAGTCATGAAGCACGGGGAGCTGTTTTTT
TRBJ2-7 | TRBD1 | TRBV28 | . | 14 | CASSLWTGYNEQYF | TGTGCCAGCAGTTTGTGGACAGGGTACAACGAGCAGTACTTC
TRBJ2-7 | . | TRBV6-1 | . | 15 | CASSELHFSLYEQYF | TGTGCCAGCAGTGAGTTACACTTCTCGCTCTACGAGCAGTACTTC
TRBJ1-2 | . | TRBV27 | . | 15 | CASSLYPFGVGGYTF | TGTGCCAGCAGTTTATATCCGTTCGGCGTCGGTGGCTACACCTTC
TRBJ2-3 | . | TRBV7-9 | . | 15 | CASSSHMWNTDTQYF | TGTGCCAGCAGCTCCCACATGTGGAACACAGATACGCAGTATTTT